This T cell receptor beta chain was sequenced during a study of shared T cell receptors in the human thymus. Measured with immunoSEQ multiplex PCR; TCRdb has only the in-frame clones, and not every one. The sample has 700,000 to 750,000 clones; 80% to 90% are singletons. Germline CDR1 reads LNHNV; CDR2 reads YYDKDF (reference sequence). Trimming removed 4 bases from V and 6 bases from J, with 18 bases in between. This CDR3 is 15 amino acids long. The data were also submitted as part of a second study, on human thymus T cells. That work adds: Blood and thymic repertoires both appeared biased in V and J gene usage.

The rearrangement links TRBV15 to TRBJ1-2; D is perhaps TRBD1 (6 bases). The receptor was isolated from a girl under two years old with a congenital heart defect. The sequenced sample was thymocytes. The CDR3 DNA reads as TGTGCCACCAGCAATACTACAGGGAAGTGGGATGGCTACACCTTC. This encodes CATSNTTGKWDGYTF.